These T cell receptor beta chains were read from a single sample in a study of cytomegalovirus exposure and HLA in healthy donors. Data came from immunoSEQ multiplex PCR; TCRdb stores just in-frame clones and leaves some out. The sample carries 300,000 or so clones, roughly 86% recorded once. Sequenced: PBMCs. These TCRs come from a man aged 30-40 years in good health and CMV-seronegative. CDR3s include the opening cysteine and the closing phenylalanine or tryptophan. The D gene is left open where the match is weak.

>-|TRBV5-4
CASSLGATGWEETQYF
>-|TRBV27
CASSPTGLIYEQYF
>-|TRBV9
CASSPDPGTRYEQYF
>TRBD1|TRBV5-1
CASSWDSTANTGELFF
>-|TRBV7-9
CAKANIAETDTQYF
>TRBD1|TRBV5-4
CASSGTGSNEQFF
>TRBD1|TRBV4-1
CASSQHRTGQDQETQYF
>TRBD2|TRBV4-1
CASRMVFGGGSYNEQFF
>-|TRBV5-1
CASSLDSTNSPLHF
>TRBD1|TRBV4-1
CASSQIDRVEKLFF
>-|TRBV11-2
CASSRSGQALGEQYF
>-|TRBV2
CASREDSLGTEAFF
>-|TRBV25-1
CASSAGYYEQYF
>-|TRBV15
CATSSEGDPLYNEQFF
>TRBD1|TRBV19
CASSIFTLTGTGGNTGELFF